One sample yielded the 27 T cell receptor beta chains listed below, sequenced in a study of blood T cells in healthy people across ages. Together with a sample-barcoded 5' primer, a J-beta primer mix was included in a second PCR lasting about 7 to 12 cycles. TCRdb re-called the 5' RACE reads through MiXCR, storing one row per CDR3 protein. The sample shows roughly 650,000 distinct CDR3 sequences, roughly 30% of them seen only once. Sequencing used blood. These TCRs come from a woman of 80 years or more in good health.

For this clonotype: One end of the junction varies from germline; a read error may be responsible. The V and J genes are TRBV7-2 and TRBJ2-1, with a weak D call TRBD1 (6 bases). The last part of the DNA fits TRBJ2-7 better; the J call may be wrong. The CDR3 extends over 14 amino acids. Germline-derived CDR1 and CDR2 are SGHTA and FQGNSA. The CDR3 spells CASSLDDRYNEQYF. CDR3 coding DNA: TGTGCTAGCAGCTTAGATGACAGGTACAATGAGCAGTACTTC.

This clonotype was observed a few times. This sequence joins TRBV19 and TRBJ1-2, with TRBD1 matching over 11 bases. The V gene's germline CDR1 is LNHDA and CDR2 SQIVND (reference sequence). With 5 bases clipped from V and 7 bases from J, the junction kept 15 bases outside the gene matches. This CDR3 spans 17 amino acids. CDR3 nucleotides: TGTGCCAGTAGTGCCCTCGGAATCGGACAGGGGGCAAGTGGCTACACCTTC. Its translation: CASSALGIGQGASGYTF.

Comments on this clonotype: At one boundary the junction diverges from the germline segment, which might be a read error. The chain carries TRBV10-1 and TRBJ2-2, with a possible D match to TRBD2 (5 bases). The CDR3 loop spans 14 amino acids. Germline-derived CDR1 and CDR2 are WNHNN and SYGVQD (reference sequence). The CDR3, as DNA: TGCGCCAGCAGTGAGGAAGTCGACACCGGGGAGCGGTTTTTT. It yields the protein CASSEEVDTGERFF.

This clonotype was recorded many times. V and J are TRBV15 and TRBJ2-1; D is possibly TRBD1 (6 bases). This CDR3 region has 14 residues. Germline loops: CDR1 LNHNV, CDR2 YYDKDF (reference sequence). With 0 bases removed from V and 13 bases from J, the gap between germline ends came to 16 bases. CDR3 nucleotides: TGTGCCACCAGCAGAGATGTAACAGGGATGGGACAGTTCTTC. Encoded protein: CATSRDVTGMGQFF.

This clonotype has ten or more counts. This chain connects TRBV27 to TRBJ2-5; weak D call: TRBD1 (6 bases). This CDR3 is 17 amino acids long. Trimming removed 1 base from V and 2 bases from J, with 17 bases in between. Germline lookup yields CDR1 MNHEY and CDR2 SMNVEV (reference sequence). The CDR3 bases are TGTGCCAGCAGTTTATTCGGTGGGGGCTCGGGTCAAGAGACCCAGTACTTC. It specifies CASSLFGGGSGQETQYF.

J is TRBJ2-4 and V is TRBV7-2, with 11 bases matching TRBD2. The DNA end is more similar to TRBJ2-5, so the J call may be wrong. The CDR3 length is 13 residues. Per germline, CDR1 SGHTA and CDR2 FQGNSA. The CDR3 is CASARLAGETQYF. CDR3 bases: TGTGCCAGCGCACGACTAGCGGGGGAGACCCAGTACTTC.

Worth noting for this clonotype: Possible read error: a much larger clone is one base away. The chain joins TRBV6-1 to TRBJ2-1; a possible D gene is TRBD2 (6 bases). Trimming cost V 8 bases and J 0 bases, with 20 bases left between them. Germline loops: CDR1 MNHNS, CDR2 SASEGT. CDR3 length: 17 amino acids. CDR3 protein: CASCPTGRGSSYNEQFF. Written as DNA, the CDR3 is TGTGCCAGCTGTCCAACTGGTCGGGGGAGCTCCTACAATGAGCAGTTCTTC.

The chain carries TRBV6-6 and TRBJ2-5, with D unclear. Trimming cost V 0 bases and J 6 bases, with 8 bases left between them. The length of the CDR3 is 13 residues. CDR1 and CDR2 (germline): MNHNY, SVGAGI (reference sequence). The CDR3 loop is CASSYSDRKTQYF. For the CDR3, the DNA is TGTGCCAGCAGTTACTCCGACCGAAAGACCCAGTACTTC.

For this clonotype: A read error may produce the germline difference seen at one junction end. This rearrangement joins TRBV7-2 to TRBJ2-7; maybe TRBD2 (6 bases). In germline, CDR1 is SGHTA, CDR2 FQGNSA. CDR3 length equals 14 residues. Here the CDR3 reads CVSSYGGTSYEQYF. Written as DNA, the CDR3 is TGTGTCAGCAGCTATGGGGGGACCTCCTACGAGCAGTACTTC. The full variable domain, completed using reference TRBV7-2 and TRBJ2-7, is GAGVSQSPSNKVTEKGKDVELRCDPISGHTALYWYRQSLGQGLEFLIYFQGNSAPDKSGLPSDRFSAERTGGSVSTLTIQRTQQEDSAVYLCVSSYGGTSYEQYFGPGTRLTVT.

This clonotype was observed once. This CDR3 reads CASSLIGGTNSPLHF. The CDR3 coding sequence is TGTGCCAGCAGCTTAATTGGGGGCACGAATTCACCCCTCCACTTT. V and J are TRBV7-9 and TRBJ1-6; D might be TRBD1 (6 bases). V lost 2 bases and J lost 7, with 12 bases in between. There are 15 residues in the CDR3. The V gene's germline CDR1 is SEHNR and CDR2 FQNEAQ (reference sequence).

The genes are TRBV9 and TRBJ2-7, with D possibly matching TRBD1 (5 bases). Germline V lookup: CDR1 SGDLS, CDR2 YYNGEE. CDR3 length: 14 residues. Trimming shortened V by 0 bases and J by 7 bases, and 14 bases separated the two germline ends. This CDR3 is CASSVAGRANEQYV. Here the CDR3 DNA reads TGTGCCAGCAGCGTAGCTGGCAGGGCCAATGAGCAGTACGTC.

This clonotype was detected many times. This sequence joins TRBV30 and TRBJ2-1; D gene unclear. V was clipped by 2 bases and J by 9 bases, with 14 bases between them. CDR3 length: 13 residues. The germline CDR1 and CDR2 sequences are GTSNPN and SVGIG (reference sequence). DNA for the CDR3: TGTGCCTGGAGTCCGCTCTCCCGGAGTGAGCAGTTCTTC. It yields the protein CAWSPLSRSEQFF.

The table lists this clonotype with many counts. The J gene is TRBJ1-1, the V gene TRBV7-3; D remains unclear. The CDR3 is made up of 13 amino acids. The V gene lost 5 bases and the J gene lost 3 bases, with 10 bases spanning the gap. Germline CDR1 SGHTA, CDR2 FQGTGA. The CDR3 DNA follows: TGTGCCAGCAGCCAAAATCCCGACACTGAAGCTTTCTTT. Its translation: CASSQNPDTEAFF.

This clonotype was seen only a few times. The rearrangement links TRBV4-2 to TRBJ1-5, with 8 bases lining up with TRBD1. V gave up 2 bases and J gave up 6 bases; unmatched junction bases: 9. Germline lookup yields CDR1 LGHNA and CDR2 YNFKEQ. CDR3 length: 16 amino acids. This CDR3 is CASSQSAGQGLQPQHF. The CDR3 DNA reads as TGTGCCAGCAGCCAATCCGCCGGACAGGGACTTCAGCCCCAGCATTTT.

This clonotype was detected a few times. CDR3 sequence reads: CASRRDRGPADTQYF. CDR3 in DNA: TGTGCCAGCAGGAGGGACAGGGGGCCCGCAGATACGCAGTATTTT. The V gene is TRBV6-1, the J gene TRBJ2-3; 12 positions match TRBD1. With 6 bases clipped from V and 4 bases from J, the junction kept 5 bases outside the gene matches. Germline loops: CDR1 MNHNS, CDR2 SASEGT. CDR3 length: 15 amino acids.

V usage is TRBV3-1 and J usage is TRBJ1-4, with D unclear. Germline CDR1 reads LGHDT; CDR2 reads YNNKEL (reference sequence). The CDR3 loop spans 14 amino acids. V was clipped by 3 bases and J by 8 bases, with 13 bases between them. The CDR3 DNA follows: TGTGCCAGCAGCCAGGGGTGGGGTGGGGAAAAACTGTTTTTT. Its translation is CASSQGWGGEKLFF.

This clonotype appeared a few times. This sequence may be a read error, since a much larger clone differs from it by one base. V usage is TRBV20-1 and J usage is TRBJ2-3; TRBD2 aligns across 9 bases. The CDR3 covers 17 residues. Per the germline V gene, CDR1 is DFQATT and CDR2 is SNEGSKA (reference sequence). In DNA, the CDR3 is TGCAGTGCTAGAGGTCAGCGGGGGGAGACTAGCACAGATGCGCAGTATTTT. Amino acid sequence: CSARGQRGETSTDAQYF.

This clonotype occurred a few times. This chain uses TRBV6-5 with TRBJ2-1; D is possibly TRBD1 (6 bases). Germline-derived CDR1 and CDR2 are MNHEY and SVGAGI. This CDR3 is 16 amino acids long. The V end lost 6 bases, the J end lost 0 bases, and 15 bases lay between the germline ends. The CDR3 here is CASRMDSPSSYNEQFF. The DNA for the CDR3 is TGTGCCAGCAGAATGGACAGTCCGAGCTCCTACAATGAGCAGTTCTTC.

About this clonotype: One end of the junction does not line up with germline, which may come from a read error. The rearrangement links TRBV20-1 to TRBJ2-3; D is ambiguous. The CDR3 runs to 19 residues. CDR1 DFQATT and CDR2 SNEGSKA come from the germline V gene (reference sequence). The CDR3 bases are TGCAGTGCTAGAGCAAGAGTCCCGGGTAAAAAGGCCCCACCAGATGCGCAGTATTTT. The encoded protein is CSARARVPGKKAPPDAQYF.

The chain recombines TRBV20-1 with TRBJ2-7; the D is unclear. Trimming removed 0 bases from V and 3 bases from J, with 21 bases in between. The CDR3 extends over 17 amino acids. Per germline, CDR1 DFQATT and CDR2 SNEGSKA (reference sequence). CDR3 protein: CSARDRSRTVTYYEQYF. The CDR3 DNA sequence: TGCAGTGCTAGAGATCGGTCCCGCACAGTGACCTACTACGAGCAGTACTTC.

The sample holds a few counts of this clonotype. This may be a read error, as it is one base from a much larger clone. The chain recombines TRBV20-1 with TRBJ2-7, with 9 bases identical to TRBD2. Per the germline V gene, CDR1 is DFQATT and CDR2 is SNEGSKA (reference sequence). Trimming removed 1 base from V and 6 bases from J; junction bases left unmatched: 4. This CDR3 is built from 13 residues. The CDR3 nucleotides read TGCAGTGCTAGAGCTAGCGGGGAAAGCGAGCAGTACTTC. This sequence encodes CSARASGESEQYF.

The chain employs TRBV27 and TRBJ1-1; D unclear. Germline CDR1 is MNHEY and CDR2 is SMNVEV (reference sequence). This CDR3 is 15 amino acids long. Trimming took off 1 base at V and 5 bases at J, with 14 bases between the two ends. This CDR3 is CASSLFYGSGTEAFF. The CDR3 DNA follows: TGTGCCAGCAGTTTATTCTATGGGTCGGGGACTGAAGCTTTCTTT.

The table lists this clonotype with many counts. The chain uses TRBV7-2 and TRBJ2-1; 8 positions agree with TRBD2. This CDR3 region has 16 residues. V gave up 5 bases and J gave up 3 bases; unmatched junction bases: 9. In germline, CDR1 is SGHTA, CDR2 FQGNSA. As DNA, the CDR3 is TGTGCCAGCAGCACTATAGCGGGGTTATTCTACAATGAGCAGTTCTTC. Translating it yields CASSTIAGLFYNEQFF.

This clonotype was detected ten times or more. The chain links TRBV20-1 to TRBJ2-7, with TRBD2 as a possible D gene (5 bases). Germline V gene sequence: CDR1 DFQATT, CDR2 SNEGSKA (reference sequence). The germline V and J ends were trimmed by 0 bases and 0 bases, with 15 bases remaining between them. This CDR3 is built from 16 residues. CDR3 residues: CSARDPGSGSSYEQYF. Written as DNA, the CDR3 is TGCAGTGCTAGAGATCCCGGGTCGGGGAGCTCCTACGAGCAGTACTTC.

This clonotype was recorded many times. The chain carries TRBV13 and TRBJ1-4; 11 positions agree with TRBD1. Germline loops: CDR1 PRHDT, CDR2 FYEKMQ (reference sequence). CDR3 length equals 16 residues. Trimming at V came to 5 bases and at J to 6 bases, leaving 8 bases not matched to a gene. The CDR3 nucleotides are TGTGCCAGCAGCCAAGGGGTGGACAGGGGGCATGAAAAACTGTTTTTT. Residues: CASSQGVDRGHEKLFF.

This clonotype was found many times. The CDR3 loop is CSAGLAGGYNEQFF. CDR3 coding DNA: TGCAGTGCGGGACTAGCGGGGGGGTACAATGAGCAGTTCTTC. The V gene is TRBV20-1, the J gene TRBJ2-1, with 16 bases fitting TRBD2. This CDR3 has 14 amino acids. Unmatched junction bases numbered 0, after V lost 6 bases and J lost 4 bases. From germline, CDR1 is DFQATT and CDR2 SNEGSKA (reference sequence).

This clonotype was detected ten times or more. The rearrangement joins TRBV6-5 to TRBJ2-1, with D possibly matching TRBD2 (6 bases). In germline, CDR1 is MNHEY, CDR2 SVGAGI. This CDR3 is built from 16 residues. Trimming removed 1 base from V and 5 bases from J, with 15 bases in between. CDR3 DNA: TGTGCCAGCAGTTACTATGGGGCTAGCGTTAACAATGAGCAGTTCTTC. As protein: CASSYYGASVNNEQFF.